This TCR beta chain was profiled in a study of regulatory T cells in long-lasting Graves disease. Points from the study as a whole: Persistent patients shared more public clonotypes (about 2,900) than new patients (about 930).

iRepertoire HTBI primers and Arm-PCR of CDR3 regions built TCR beta libraries. TCRdb reanalysed the multiplex PCR reads using MiXCR and keeps one entry per CDR3 protein. The table shows around 500,000 distinct CDR3 sequences, with approximately 12% occurring only once. The CDR3 sequence is 12 residues long. Germline V gives CDR1 KGHSH, CDR2 LQKENI. This clonotype came up many times. Its antigen is unknown. Time point noted: newly diagnosed GD, antithyroid drugs for less than 3 months. PBMCs were the source of the RNA used for TCR sequencing. Staff drew about 10 milliliters of peripheral blood into EDTA tubes. This sample also belongs to another study, concerning T cells in Graves' hyperthyroidism and ophthalmopathy.

This TCR derives from a woman younger than 45 with Graves disease. Sequencing was performed on peripheral blood mononuclear cells (PBMCs), taken at new diagnosis, from a patient treated with antithyroid drugs. The chain has TRBV18 and TRBJ2-3; D is unclear. The end of the DNA is better explained by TRBJ2-1, so the J call may be wrong. CDR3 in amino acids: CASSPRRDEQFF. Written as DNA, the CDR3 is TGTGCCAGCTCACCACGACGTGATGAGCAGTTCTTC.